The present TCR beta chain was sequenced within a study of blood T cell repertoires in COVID-19. At the level of the study: Collection of acute and convalescent COVID-19 samples took place in the United States, Italy and Spain. Nucleic acid was either cDNA or gDNA, and it came from T cells, B-cell-depleted T cells, or PBMCs.

The V gene lost 0 bases and the J gene lost 3 bases, with 11 bases spanning the gap. Germline-derived CDR1 and CDR2 are LGHDT and YNNKEL (reference sequence). The CDR3 consists of 15 residues. Original methodology: It was from reference gene primer amplification that nucleated cell counts were estimated. The repertoire was sequenced with immunoSEQ multiplex PCR; TCRdb's copy has only in-frame clones and lacks some. D and trimming come from the DNA, and the V and J calls and clone size come from that table. The profile shows some 200,000 clones, roughly 76% of them singletons. The sequence derives from a woman of 80 years or more with COVID-19, enrolled during active disease. The chain is built from TRBV3-1 (or the pseudogene TRBV3-2) and TRBJ1-1; possible D gene TRBD1, 5 bases. The sequenced sample was peripheral blood. CDR3 loop: CASSQDSGMDTEAFF. DNA of the CDR3: TGTGCCAGCAGCCAAGATTCAGGGATGGACACTGAAGCTTTCTTT.